One and the same sample provided the 32 T cell receptor beta chains below, sequenced in a study of CD8 T cells in Susac syndrome. RNA amounts of roughly 0.45 to 1 ug underwent reverse transcription with random hexamers. TCRdb independently ran MiXCR on the immunoSEQ multiplex PCR reads; one entry per CDR3 protein. Here the sample spans 150,000 to 200,000 distinct CDR3 sequences, 94% being singletons. The sequenced sample consisted of CD4+ T cells from PBMCs. All receptors derive from a human donor with Susac syndrome.

This clonotype was observed once. This chain links TRBV10-3 with TRBJ2-5; D is uncertain. Germline V gives CDR1 ENHRY, CDR2 SYGVKD. V was cut by 4 bases and J by 3 bases, with 6 bases left in between. The CDR3 has 12 amino acids. CDR3 bases: TGTGCCATCAGTGGAGATGAAGAGACCCAGTACTTC. Encoded protein: CAISGDEETQYF.

The chain combines TRBV12-5 with TRBJ2-1; D ambiguous. The CDR3 loop spans 11 amino acids. The V end was cut by 6 bases, the J end by 8 bases, with 8 bases between. CDR1 LGHNT and CDR2 FRNRAP come from the germline V gene. The chain's CDR3 is CASGPRDEQFF. In nucleotides, the CDR3 is TGTGCTAGTGGCCCGCGCGATGAGCAGTTCTTC.

The sample holds a few counts of this clonotype. The chain is built from TRBV11-2 and TRBJ2-5; D is perhaps TRBD2 (6 bases). Trimming left V 5 bases short and J 1 base short, with 8 bases between. The CDR3 totals 13 residues. The germline gives CDR1 SGHAT, CDR2 FQNNGV. This CDR3 is CASSAGLQETQYF. CDR3 bases: TGTGCCAGCAGCGCGGGACTCCAAGAGACCCAGTACTTC.

This clonotype appeared once. This rearrangement joins TRBV24-1 to TRBJ1-4; D remains ambiguous. The CDR3 loop spans 15 amino acids. CDR1 and CDR2 (germline): KGHDR, SFDVKD. V lost 12 bases and J 3 bases, leaving 19 bases between the germline ends. The CDR3 DNA sequence: TGTGCCTCGTGGAGGGTAGGACCGCCTAATGAAAAACTGTTTTTT. This codes for CASWRVGPPNEKLFF.

V gene TRBV24-1 combines with J gene TRBJ2-5; TRBD2 matches 7 bases. This CDR3 contains 15 residues. CDR1 and CDR2 from the germline V gene are KGHDR and SFDVKD. Trimming at V came to 2 bases and at J to 4 bases, leaving 6 bases not matched to a gene. In nucleotides, the CDR3 is TGTGCCACCAGTGATTCTAGCGGCCCCGGAGAGACCCAGTACTTC. Translating gives CATSDSSGPGETQYF.

The V call is TRBV29-1, the J call TRBJ2-1; TRBD1 matches 9 bases. V was clipped by 7 bases and J by 6 bases; unmatched bases: 4. The CDR3 length is 12 residues. The germline V gene encodes CDR1 SQVTM and CDR2 ANQGSEA. CDR3 in amino acids: CSEGQGTNEQFF. The DNA for the CDR3 is TGCAGCGAGGGACAGGGTACCAATGAGCAGTTCTTC.

This chain connects TRBV9 to TRBJ1-6, with D possibly TRBD1 on 5 matching bases. The V end lost 0 bases, the J end lost 9 bases, and 13 bases lay between the germline ends. CDR1 and CDR2 (germline): SGDLS, YYNGEE. The CDR3 has 15 amino acids. Here the CDR3 reads CASSVAPGKISPLHF. CDR3 bases: TGTGCCAGCAGCGTAGCTCCAGGGAAAATTTCACCCCTCCACTTT.

The rearrangement uses TRBV3-1 and TRBJ2-1, with 8 bases identical to TRBD2. The length of the CDR3 is 15 residues. Germline V gene lookup returns CDR1 LGHDT and CDR2 YNNKEL (reference sequence). Trimming took 4 bases from V and 5 from J; bases not matched to a gene: 7. For the CDR3, the DNA is TGTGCCAGCAGCCCTAAGAGCGGGGGAAACAATGAGCAGTTCTTC. Translating gives CASSPKSGGNNEQFF.

V is TRBV9 and J is TRBJ2-1; TRBD2 is a possible D gene (5 bases). Trimming shortened V by 2 bases and J by 9 bases, and 15 bases separated the two germline ends. This CDR3 spans 14 amino acids. Germline assignment: CDR1 SGDLS and CDR2 YYNGEE. Here the CDR3 reads CASSVRDATLEQFF. CDR3 bases: TGTGCCAGCAGCGTCCGGGATGCCACCCTTGAGCAGTTCTTC.

The chain has TRBV20-1 and TRBJ2-3; 7 positions agree with TRBD1. Germline CDR1 and CDR2: DFQATT and SNEGSKA (reference sequence). Losses at the gene ends were 6 bases for V and 2 bases for J; bases not matched to a gene: 8. The CDR3 extends over 14 amino acids. The CDR3 loop reads CSAIPTGHTDTQYF. In nucleotides, the CDR3 is TGCAGTGCCATCCCGACAGGGCACACAGATACGCAGTATTTT.

This sequence joins TRBV18 and TRBJ2-5; D tentatively reads TRBD1 or TRBD2 (6 bases each). CDR3 length equals 14 residues. The V gene lost 5 bases and the J gene lost 5 bases, with 15 bases spanning the gap. CDR1 is KGHSH and CDR2 is LQKENI in the germline V gene. CDR3 nucleotides: TGTGCCAGCTCAAAAGGGGGGATCGGCGAGACCCAGTACTTC. Translated, it gives CASSKGGIGETQYF. Together with reference TRBV18 and TRBJ2-5, the CDR3 gives the full variable domain: NAGVMQNPRHLVRRRGQEARLRCSPMKGHSHVYWYRQLPEEGLKFMVYLQKENIIDESGMPKERFSAEFPKEGPSILRIQQVVRGDSAAYFCASSKGGIGETQYFGPGTRLLVL.

The chain has TRBV7-2 and TRBJ1-6; TRBD1 might be the D (5 bases). Germline V CDR1 and CDR2: SGHTA, FQGNSA. The CDR3 is made up of 14 amino acids. Trimming left V 8 bases short and J 8 bases short, with 16 bases between. The CDR3 spells CASRRGTADSPLHF. The CDR3 coding sequence is TGTGCCAGCCGAAGGGGCACGGCCGATTCACCCCTCCACTTT.

The chain joins TRBV7-3 to TRBJ2-5; D is ambiguous. Germline V gives CDR1 SGHTA, CDR2 FQGTGA. Between the trimmed V and J ends, which lost 5 bases and 2 bases, there was a span of 9 bases. There are 13 residues in the CDR3. The CDR3 loop is CASSENIQETQYF. The DNA of the CDR3 is TGTGCCAGCAGCGAGAATATACAAGAGACCCAGTACTTC. Together with reference TRBV7-3 and TRBJ2-5, the CDR3 gives the full variable domain: GAGVSQTPSNKVTEKGKYVELRCDPISGHTALYWYRQSLGQGPEFLIYFQGTGAADDSGLPNDRFFAVRPEGSVSTLKIQRTERGDSAVYLCASSENIQETQYFGPGTRLLVL.

The chain uses TRBV4-2 and TRBJ2-1; 7 bases fit TRBD2. Per the germline V gene, CDR1 is LGHNA and CDR2 is YNFKEQ. V dropped 3 bases and J dropped 0; count of bases not matched to a gene: 5. This CDR3 is 16 amino acids long. The CDR3 loop reads CASSQKRDYSYNEQFF. The CDR3 nucleotides are TGTGCCAGCAGCCAGAAGCGGGATTACTCCTACAATGAGCAGTTCTTC.

The chain links TRBV6-1 to TRBJ1-5; D is ambiguous. The CDR3 has 12 amino acids. CDR1 MNHNS and CDR2 SASEGT come from the germline V gene. V was trimmed by 1 base and J by 7 bases, leaving 5 bases between them. DNA for the CDR3: TGTGCCAGCAGTGAAGGGGTACAGCCCCAGCATTTT. It encodes CASSEGVQPQHF.

V is TRBV3-1 and J is TRBJ2-3, with unresolved D. Germline CDR1 is LGHDT and CDR2 is YNNKEL (reference sequence). The CDR3 covers 15 residues. Trimming removed 0 bases at V and 4 bases at J, with 11 bases between. CDR3 sequence reads: CASSQDRLSSDTQYF. As DNA, the CDR3 is TGTGCCAGCAGCCAAGATCGTCTCTCTTCAGATACGCAGTATTTT.

A single count supports this clonotype. The chain couples TRBV29-1 to TRBJ1-4; D is unclear. CDR1 SQVTM and CDR2 ANQGSEA come from the germline V gene. V lost 4 bases and J 8 bases, leaving 11 bases between the germline ends. The CDR3 extends over 12 amino acids. The CDR3 region is CSVGREREKLFF. The CDR3 coding sequence is TGCAGCGTTGGAAGGGAACGGGAAAAACTGTTTTTT.

The chain carries TRBV12-3 or TRBV12-4 and TRBJ1-5, with 8 bases fitting TRBD1. The CDR3 has 14 amino acids. The J segment lost 6 bases and the V segment lost 7 bases, leaving 8 bases of the junction unmatched. CDR3 residues: CASTKTGDGQPQHF. In DNA, the CDR3 is TGTGCCAGCACCAAGACAGGGGACGGTCAGCCCCAGCATTTT.

The rearrangement joins TRBV19 to TRBJ2-5; tentatively, D is TRBD1 (5 bases). From germline, CDR1 is LNHDA and CDR2 SQIVND (reference sequence). V was pared by 3 bases and J by 2 bases, with 10 bases between. This CDR3 is 14 amino acids long. CDR3: CASSIGAVQETQYF. For the CDR3, the DNA is TGTGCCAGTAGTATTGGGGCAGTACAAGAGACCCAGTACTTC. The entire variable domain, with the rest obtained from reference TRBV19 and TRBJ2-5, is as follows: DGGITQSPKYLFRKEGQNVTLSCEQNLNHDAMYWYRQDPGQGLRLIYYSQIVNDFQKGDIAEGYSVSREKKESFPLTVTSAQKNPTAFYLCASSIGAVQETQYFGPGTRLLVL.

The chain recombines TRBV2 with TRBJ2-1; D could derive from TRBD1 or TRBD2 (6 bases each). Trimming removed 6 bases from V and 1 base from J, with 10 bases in between. The germline V gene encodes CDR1 SNHLY and CDR2 FYNNEI. The CDR3 runs to 14 residues. CDR3 nucleotide sequence: TGTGCCAGCAGGGGAGGACAGTCCTACAATGAGCAGTTCTTC. Residues: CASRGGQSYNEQFF.

The rearrangement uses TRBV4-2 and TRBJ2-5, with 8 bases that match TRBD1. Germline lookup yields CDR1 LGHNA and CDR2 YNFKEQ. This CDR3 is built from 15 residues. The J segment lost 2 bases and the V segment lost 4 bases, leaving 6 bases of the junction unmatched. The CDR3 here is CASSPRQGMQETQYF. The CDR3 DNA is TGTGCCAGCAGCCCCCGACAGGGGATGCAAGAGACCCAGTACTTC.

The chain employs TRBV6-1 and TRBJ2-5; 12 bases align to TRBD2. Germline values: CDR1 MNHNS, CDR2 SASEGT. The J segment lost 4 bases and the V segment lost 3 bases, leaving 3 bases of the junction unmatched. The CDR3 extends over 15 amino acids. The CDR3 is CASSETSGGLETQYF. CDR3 nucleotides: TGTGCCAGCAGTGAGACTAGCGGGGGTTTAGAGACCCAGTACTTC.

The chain couples TRBV6-2 or TRBV6-3 to TRBJ2-1; 9 nucleotides align to TRBD2. Trimming took 2 bases from V and 4 from J; bases not matched to a gene: 9. Germline V CDR1 and CDR2: MNHEY, SVGEGT. The CDR3 spans 17 residues. The CDR3, as DNA: TGTGCCAGCAGTTACCCCATGCGGGGGGGCTCATACAATGAGCAGTTCTTC. Translation: CASSYPMRGGSYNEQFF.

The chain combines TRBV2 with TRBJ2-5; possibly TRBD1 for D (6 bases). Germline lookup yields CDR1 SNHLY and CDR2 FYNNEI. This CDR3 region has 14 residues. Trimming took 11 bases from V and 6 from J, leaving 22 bases between them. As DNA, the CDR3 is TGTGCCGGGGTTCGGACCAGGGGCTCTCAGACCCAGTACTTC. Its protein product is CAGVRTRGSQTQYF. Combining the CDR3 with reference TRBV2 and TRBJ2-5 gives the whole variable domain EPEVTQTPSHQVTQMGQEVILRCVPISNHLYFYWYRQILGQKVEFLVSFYNNEISEKSEIFDDQFSVERPDGSNFTLKIRSTKLEDSAMYFCAGVRTRGSQTQYFGPGTRLLVL.

This clonotype was picked up one time. The junction departs from the called germline gene at one end, perhaps through a read error. The V gene is TRBV4-2, the J gene TRBJ2-3, with 8 bases fitting TRBD2. Germline CDR1 and CDR2: LGHNA and YNFKEQ. The CDR3 runs 17 residues. This chain's CDR3 is CASSQASGGASKDTQYF. Here the CDR3 DNA reads TGTGCCAGCAGCCAGGCTTCCGGGGGGGCCAGCAAAGATACGCAGTATTTT.

This sequence joins TRBV7-2 and TRBJ1-5; the match to TRBD1 covers 7 bases. This CDR3 has 15 residues. Looked up from germline, CDR1 is SGHTA and CDR2 is FQGNSA. V shed 4 bases and J 3 bases; nucleotides not matched to a gene: 6. CDR3 loop: CASSSTGKNNQPQHF. In DNA form, the CDR3 reads TGTGCCAGCAGCTCGACAGGGAAAAACAATCAGCCCCAGCATTTT.

The chain carries TRBV2 and TRBJ2-7, with D maybe TRBD1 (6 bases). The CDR3 is 13 amino acids. Germline V gene data show CDR1 as SNHLY and CDR2 as FYNNEI. Trimming removed 6 bases from V and 3 bases from J, with 12 bases in between. The CDR3 is CASRGRGIYEQYF. The CDR3, as DNA: TGTGCCAGCAGGGGCAGGGGTATCTACGAGCAGTACTTC.

This chain joins TRBV5-1 and TRBJ1-3; D uncertain. CDR3 length: 16 amino acids. V lost 1 base to trimming and J lost 3 bases, with 14 bases between them. Germline V gene lookup returns CDR1 SGHRS and CDR2 YFSETQ. CDR3 region: CASSLRGMGGGNTIYF. The CDR3, as DNA: TGCGCCAGCAGCTTGAGAGGCATGGGCGGTGGAAACACCATATATTTT.

The chain has TRBV12-3 or TRBV12-4 and TRBJ2-1; no clear D gene. The V and J ends lost 3 bases and 10 bases respectively, with 7 bases between them. This CDR3 has 11 residues. Here the CDR3 reads CASSFKTEQFF. CDR3 bases: TGTGCCAGCAGTTTTAAGACAGAGCAGTTCTTC.

The chain links TRBV10-2 to TRBJ2-7; the D is unclear. The germline V gene encodes CDR1 WSHSY and CDR2 SAAADI. V lost 0 bases, J lost 4 bases, and 4 bases lay in between. CDR3 length: 12 amino acids. The CDR3 region is CASSESQYEQYF. In DNA, the CDR3 is TGCGCCAGCAGTGAGTCCCAGTACGAGCAGTACTTC.

This clonotype was detected only once. The V and J genes are TRBV5-4 and TRBJ2-3; TRBD2 is a possible D gene (6 bases). The V gene's germline CDR1 is SGHNT and CDR2 YYREEE (reference sequence). Trimming shortened V by 0 bases and J by 2 bases, and 13 bases separated the two germline ends. This CDR3 has 16 residues. The CDR3, as DNA: TGTGCCAGCAGCTTGGGACTAGGACTACCCACAGATACGCAGTATTTT. Translated: CASSLGLGLPTDTQYF.

This rearrangement joins TRBV4-1 to TRBJ1-4; 8 positions agree with TRBD1. Germline lookup yields CDR1 MGHRA and CDR2 YSYEKL. The CDR3 sequence is 16 residues long. J was trimmed by 11 bases and V by 1 base; bases with no gene match: 12. The CDR3 sequence: CASSQATGDPLGKLFF. DNA of the CDR3: TGCGCCAGCAGCCAAGCGACAGGGGACCCCCTGGGGAAACTGTTTTTT.